Reported below is one T cell receptor (beta chain). Its cognate antigen has yet to be identified. No base qualities exist here, and no much larger clone lies one base off it. Taken from the germline V gene, the CDR1 and CDR2 loops are SGHRS and YFSETQ. There are 16 amino acids in the CDR3, from cysteine to phenylalanine inclusive. Here the CDR3 DNA is all that survives: 48 bases in frame from base 1. V and J lose 2 bases and 2 bases, and a span of 11 bases separates them. These data are taken from a study of cytomegalovirus exposure and HLA in healthy donors (dated by TCRdb to about 2017). Regarding the research as a whole: According to an earlier analysis of 587 of the donors, some 180 million T cells yielded 117 million unique TCR beta sequences and approximately 300 Gb of sequence data. An early release that covered fewer than 750 HLA-typed donors contained around 330 gigabases of sequencing data and about 93 million unique TCR sequences. Of the 300 to 450 genotyped donors, less than 85% were placed in the genetic ancestry cluster associated with self-reported Caucasian donors. The study was designed to test whether signatures of past pathogen exposure could be identified by cataloging public T cell receptors. The study used immunosequencing to profile the T cell repertoires of approximately 690 subjects and linked those repertoires to cytomegalovirus serostatus. In addition to the first cohort of 650 to 750 subjects, a separate validation cohort of 130 or so different subjects was used. The study combined high-throughput TCR immunosequencing, statistical association of individual TCRs with disease status, and machine learning to predict cytomegalovirus infection status. A later analysis re-analyzed previously published TCR beta repertoires from 650 to 800 donors and added high-resolution HLA genotyping to study TCR occurrence patterns. In the later analysis, no new phenotypic data were used to find candidate immune exposures; instead, reliance was placed on TCR beta sequences and their occurrence across donors. In an earlier analysis of around 540 of the donors, high-throughput TCR beta sequencing was used to judge whether each TCR beta V gene segment behaved as functional or pseudogenic. Donor age, sex, ethnicity and CMV serostatus were compiled alongside the repertoire data. In a later genetic analysis, genome-wide SNP genotypes for about 55% of the roughly 700 donors were used, and that subset was treated as a discovery cohort. All discovery cohort repertoires had been generated on a single sequencing platform. Both class I and class II loci were covered by HLA typing, at four-digit resolution. The number of typed donors differed by locus: roughly 629-640 for A, B, C, DRB1 and DQB1; approximately 520 for DQA1; roughly 600 for DPA1; and 450 to 480 for DPB1. Four or five DR-DQ haplotypes were treated as single units for association and clustering because of strong linkage in the cohort. Among a few hundred genotyped donors of the cohort, an average of roughly 240,000 unique TCR beta nucleotide sequences were sequenced per donor, around 18% of them non-productive.

Broad study findings and their caveats: In vitro tests confirmed that three of the cytomegalovirus-associated TCR beta chains recognize cytomegalovirus antigens. Strong co-occurrence of HLA alleles, especially DR and DQ, made assigning TCR associations to individual alleles difficult. A later genetic analysis associated a missense DCLRE1C variant with V-gene and J-gene trimming of TCR beta chains, and an independent cohort replicated the association. A group of highly shared sequence variants was considered likely to be a technical artifact of the sequencing pipeline. This cohort had only TCR beta chains sequenced, and the lack of alpha or paired-chain data limited which features could be detected. Correlated functional status among segregating V segments might be attributable to linkage disequilibrium, but an unknown experimental factor could not be ruled out. In a later analysis, some 18,000 TCR beta sequences were associated with specific HLA alleles at a false discovery rate of 0.05. Because some donors lacked HLA typing at each locus, the association tests relied only on the typed subset. In a later genetic analysis, fewer N-insertions in productive TCRs were reported among donors in an Asian-associated ancestry cluster than the roughly 670-donor mean. The classifier was reported to diagnose cytomegalovirus status with high specificity and sensitivity in both the original cohort and the validation cohort. Sequencing depth was assumed to be roughly uniform across donors in the presence/absence analyses, though that assumption may not hold. It was suggested by the authors that the approach could potentially be generalized to other disease states and immunological phenotypes. In a later analysis, HLA-associated TCR beta chains were found to be more clonally expanded and to have lower generation probabilities than equally common non-associated chains. A later analysis reported that several top co-occurrence clusters appeared linked to parvovirus B19, influenza, CMV and Epstein-Barr virus. Most CMV-associated TCR beta chains appeared to be HLA-restricted in a later analysis, and the HLA associations seemed to be driven largely by CMV exposure. A further reported finding was that TCR beta sequences accurately predicted the HLA-A and HLA-B alleles for most subjects in the first cohort. Approximately 18 rarely observed V segments, including chromosome 9 orphons, were excluded from the earlier analysis of some 590 of the donors because counts were too low. The only immune exposure information available for the cohort was CMV serostatus. Across donors, most TCR sequences were observed very rarely, whereas some public TCRs were present in many individuals. Some IMGT-functional V segments, including TRBV6-2 and TRBV6-3, could not be told apart with the 87-base-pair reads, so those segments were excluded. An earlier analysis of approximately 600 of the donors showed that most TCR beta V segments appeared in productive rearrangements either about 90% or about 30% of the time, which broadly matched IMGT annotations. A later analysis found that TCR association rates varied across HLA loci, with DRB1 alleles showing the most associated TCRs and HLA-C alleles the fewest. The study gave a list of about 150 TCR beta chains associated with cytomegalovirus.

The cohort consisted of some 730 healthy bone marrow donors. All cohort members were sampled while nominally healthy, although unrecorded immune exposures were likely present. The donor was CMV seronegative and was included in the group of a few hundred seronegative cohort members. Every donor gave a peripheral blood sample, and the peripheral blood mononuclear cells from that sample were used for TCR beta sequencing. Genomic DNA extraction from the blood cell samples was performed with the Qiagen DNeasy Blood Extraction Kit. Libraries were prepared through the immunoSEQ multiplex PCR assay. The multiplex PCR relied on a mix of 60 forward primers for TCR Vbeta segments and 13 reverse primers for TCR Jbeta segments. The CDR3 region of rearranged TCR beta genes was amplified from genomic DNA with a multiplex PCR assay. The amplified TCR beta libraries were sequenced on the Illumina HiSeq System as 87-base-pair reads. In the source study's methods: A later analysis tallied tens of millions of unique TCR beta chains across the 666 repertoires, and roughly 11 million of those chains were shared by two or more donors. A nearest-neighbor algorithm error-corrected the raw reads and collapsed the reads into unique sequences, merging closely related sequences to remove PCR and sequencing errors. CDR3 sequences were aligned to IMGT reference sequences to assign V, D and J gene segments. For a sequence to be retained, at least a six-nucleotide match to both a V gene segment and a J gene segment was required. A rearrangement was called productive if the CDR3 had no stop codons and remained in frame with V and J, and every other rearrangement was called non-productive. Following IMGT convention, CDR3 was defined as the stretch from the second conserved V-encoded cysteine to the conserved J-encoded phenylalanine. Sequences without an unambiguous match to a single V gene segment were excluded from the earlier analysis of almost 600 of the donors. An earlier analysis of fewer than 650 of the donors classified V segments as functional when productive rearrangements were above 56.7% and as segregating when the standard deviation between donors was above 5%. A statistical classification framework was built to diagnose cytomegalovirus status from the catalog of TCR beta chain sequences. A later analysis assigned V and J genes by comparing TCR nucleotide sequences with IMGT/GENE-DB human TR gene sequences. A later analysis assigned CDR3 sequences and most-parsimonious VDJ recombination scenarios with the TCRdist pipeline. A later analysis defined each TCR beta chain by its CDR3 amino acid sequence plus V-gene family, and excluded reads lacking a unique V-gene family. A later analysis removed several hundred highly shared, low-generation-probability nucleotide sequences to deal with suspected cross-contamination and a sequencing artifact. For each public chain, a later analysis derived a clonal expansion index from normalized ranks of inferred template counts within each repertoire. In a later analysis, generation probabilities were computed using a VDJ recombination model fitted to out-of-frame rearrangements, and the results were checked against IGoR. A later analysis scored TCR-TCR, TCR-HLA and TCR-CMV co-occurrence with hypergeometric tests, applying a repertoire-size bias correction to TCR pairs. In a later analysis, false discovery rates were estimated by permuting HLA or CMV assignments 20 times. In a later analysis, co-occurring TCRs were grouped using DBSCAN, with TCRdist sequence similarity added in when clustering inside HLA-allele-positive subsets. For co-occurrence clustering, repertoires with fewer than 30,000 or more than 120,000 public chains were excluded, along with four or five repertoires with anomalous nucleotide sharing. The immuneACCESS repertoire file appears here via TCRdb, limited to in-frame rearrangements. These files lack a portion of the clones; in checked studies, under half of the deficit traces to unresolved V genes, and the cause of the others is not known. D and trimming were read from the DNA, whereas the V and J calls and clone size are those reported in that table. The sample data list 90,000 to 100,000 clones, and roughly 80% of these were observed just once. Jointly, the top ten make up roughly 7.7% of the sample.

Sequencing was done on a sample of PBMCs. This TCR was recovered from a female donor in good health and CMV-seronegative. The rearranged chain carries TRBV5-1 and TRBJ2-6; matching of 5 bases hints at TRBD2 as the D gene. The CDR3 in this case is CASSLGSKAGANVLTF. The DNA sequence reads TGCGCCAGCAGCTTAGGGAGTAAGGCTGGGGCCAACGTCCTGACTTTC.